The following is a T cell receptor (beta chain) sequence with its context. Its recognized antigen is unknown. Per-nucleotide qualities are absent, and no much larger clonotype sits a single base away. The data are from a study of cytomegalovirus exposure and HLA in healthy donors (TCRdb year 2017). For context, the study as a whole: According to an earlier analysis of a few hundred of the donors, 150 million to 200 million T cells yielded roughly 110 million unique TCR beta sequences and about 300 Gb of sequence data. Class I and class II HLA loci were covered by the typing at four-digit resolution. Every repertoire in the discovery cohort had been generated on one and the same sequencing platform. A later analysis re-analyzed previously published TCR beta repertoires from roughly 630 donors and added high-resolution HLA genotyping to study TCR occurrence patterns. The study profiled the T cell repertoires of more than 500 subjects by immunosequencing and related them to cytomegalovirus serostatus. An earlier analysis of around 580 of the donors used high-throughput TCR beta sequencing to judge whether each TCR beta V gene segment behaved as functional or pseudogenic. The aim of the study was to test whether cataloging public T cell receptors could identify signatures of past pathogen exposure. A later genetic analysis took genome-wide SNP genotypes for about 55% of the 666 donors and used that subset as a discovery cohort. Among roughly 400 genotyped donors of the cohort, an average of roughly 230,000 unique TCR beta nucleotide sequences was sequenced per donor, of which 15% to 20% were non-productive. To predict cytomegalovirus infection status, the study combined high-throughput TCR immunosequencing, statistical association of individual TCRs with disease status, and machine learning. Donor age, sex, ethnicity and CMV serostatus were compiled together with the repertoire data. The genetic ancestry cluster associated with self-reported Caucasian donors included 81% of the roughly 410 genotyped donors. An early release covering roughly 600 HLA-typed donors comprised about 290 gigabases of sequencing data and tens of millions of unique TCR sequences. Because of strong linkage in the cohort, 4 to 6 DR-DQ haplotypes were treated as single units for association and clustering. Typing coverage differed by locus: A, B, C, DRB1 and DQB1 were typed in roughly 629-640 donors, DQA1 in about 500, DPA1 in some 600, and DPB1 in 472. Rather than drawing on any new phenotypic data, the later analysis identified candidate immune exposures from TCR beta sequences and the way those sequences occurred across donors. Besides the first cohort of about 730 subjects, a separate validation cohort made up of 120 different subjects was used.

Library creation used the immunoSEQ multiplex PCR assay. A mixture of 60 forward primers for TCR Vbeta segments and 13 reverse primers for TCR Jbeta segments was used in the multiplex PCR. A multiplex PCR assay on genomic DNA amplified the CDR3 region of rearranged TCR beta genes. The Illumina HiSeq System was used to sequence the amplified TCR beta libraries as 87-base-pair reads. Per the source publication's procedure: A later analysis counted around 72 million unique TCR beta chains across the 650 to 800 repertoires, and roughly 10 million of these chains were shared by at least two donors. Raw reads were error-corrected and collapsed into unique sequences with a nearest-neighbor algorithm that merged closely related sequences to remove PCR and sequencing errors. Alignment of CDR3 sequences to IMGT reference sequences was used to assign V, D and J gene segments. Each retained sequence needed at least a six-nucleotide match to both a V gene segment and a J gene segment. A rearrangement was called productive if the CDR3 had no stop codons and remained in frame with V and J, and every other rearrangement was called non-productive. Following IMGT convention, CDR3 was defined as the stretch from the second conserved V-encoded cysteine to the conserved J-encoded phenylalanine. The earlier analysis of about 640 of the donors excluded any sequence lacking an unambiguous match to a single V gene segment. An earlier analysis of 550 to 650 of the donors classified V segments as functional when productive rearrangements were above 56.7% and as segregating when the standard deviation between donors was above 5%. To diagnose cytomegalovirus status from the catalog of TCR beta chain sequences, a statistical classification framework was built. V and J gene assignment, in a later analysis, came from comparing TCR nucleotide sequences with IMGT/GENE-DB human TR gene sequences. Using the TCRdist pipeline, a later analysis assigned CDR3 sequences along with most-parsimonious VDJ recombination scenarios. In a later analysis, every TCR beta chain was defined by the combination of its CDR3 amino acid sequence and its V-gene family, and reads without a unique V-gene family were dropped. A later analysis removed several hundred highly shared, low-generation-probability nucleotide sequences to deal with suspected cross-contamination and a sequencing artifact. In a later analysis, a clonal expansion index was calculated for each public chain from normalized within-repertoire ranks of inferred template counts. Generation probabilities in a later analysis came from a VDJ recombination model fitted to out-of-frame rearrangements, and those results were checked against IGoR. Hypergeometric tests were used in a later analysis to score TCR-TCR, TCR-HLA and TCR-CMV co-occurrence, with a repertoire-size bias correction applied to the TCR pairs. False discovery rates were estimated in a later analysis by permuting HLA or CMV assignments 20 times. In a later analysis, co-occurring TCRs were grouped using DBSCAN, with TCRdist sequence similarity added in when clustering inside HLA-allele-positive subsets. Repertoires with fewer than 30,000 or more than 120,000 public chains were left out of co-occurrence clustering, as were about five repertoires with anomalous nucleotide sharing. Drawn from immuneACCESS, this table holds only the in-frame rearrangements with V and J called that TCRdb kept. Clones are partly lost; checked studies trace under half to an unresolved V gene and leave the rest unexplained. Clone size and the V and J calls come from that table; the DNA yielded D and trimming. For this sample there are about 210,000 clones; just under 80% appear just once. The ten top clones hold about 0.47% of the sample.

What the work shows at the level of the full study, not this receptor alone: In a later analysis, HLA-associated TCR beta chains were found to be more clonally expanded and to have lower generation probabilities than equally common non-associated chains. According to the authors, the approach could potentially be generalized to other disease states and immunological phenotypes. The classifier was reported to diagnose cytomegalovirus status with high specificity and sensitivity in both the original cohort and the validation cohort. An earlier analysis of some 590 of the donors showed that most TCR beta V segments appeared in productive rearrangements either about 90% or about 30% of the time, which broadly matched IMGT annotations. Some IMGT-functional V segments, including TRBV6-2 and TRBV6-3, could not be distinguished by the 87-base-pair reads and were therefore excluded. Presence/absence analyses assumed roughly uniform sequencing depth across donors, an assumption that may not hold. In vitro tests confirmed that a few of the cytomegalovirus-associated TCR beta chains recognize cytomegalovirus antigens. While some public TCRs were present in many individuals, most TCR sequences turned up only very rarely across donors. The study gave a list of around 170 TCR beta chains associated with cytomegalovirus. A later analysis reported that several top co-occurrence clusters appeared linked to parvovirus B19, influenza, CMV and Epstein-Barr virus. A cluster of highly shared sequence variants was judged likely to represent a technical artifact of the sequencing pipeline. Around 16 rarely observed V segments, including chromosome 9 orphons, were excluded from the earlier analysis of just under 600 of the donors because counts were too low. When HLA alleles, especially DR and DQ, strongly co-occurred, TCR associations were difficult to assign to individual alleles. A further reported finding was that TCR beta sequences accurately predicted the HLA-A and HLA-B alleles for most subjects in the first cohort. Immune exposure information for the cohort was limited to CMV serostatus. This cohort had only TCR beta chains sequenced, and the lack of alpha or paired-chain data limited which features could be detected. Correlated functional status among segregating V segments might reflect linkage disequilibrium, but an unknown experimental factor could not be ruled out. According to a later genetic analysis, donors in an Asian-associated ancestry cluster had fewer N-insertions in productive TCRs than the approximately 650-donor mean. According to a later analysis, TCR association rates differed among HLA loci, with DRB1 alleles showing the most associated TCRs and HLA-C alleles showing the fewest. An association between a missense DCLRE1C variant and V-gene and J-gene trimming of TCR beta chains was found in a later genetic analysis and replicated in an independent cohort. A later analysis associated 16,951 TCR beta sequences with specific HLA alleles at a false discovery rate of 0.05. Because HLA typing was unavailable for some donors at each locus, only the typed subset was used in association tests. A later analysis found that most CMV-associated TCR beta chains appeared HLA-restricted, with HLA associations seemingly driven largely by CMV exposure.

The cohort consisted of 650 to 850 healthy bone marrow donors. Cohort members were all nominally healthy when sampled, although unrecorded immune exposures were likely present. The donor was CMV seronegative and belonged to the group of 350 to 400 seronegative cohort members. A peripheral blood sample was collected from each donor, and TCR beta sequencing was performed on peripheral blood mononuclear cells. The Qiagen DNeasy Blood Extraction Kit was used to extract genomic DNA from the blood cell samples. V is trimmed back by 3 bases and J by 3 bases, and the junction contains 1 base that no gene match accounts for. CDR1 and CDR2, per the germline V gene, are SGHTA and FQGTGA. The CDR3 runs 13 amino acids, cysteine and phenylalanine included. The retained sequence is limited to the CDR3, 39 bases, with the frame set at the first base.

The sequencing sample was made of PBMCs. The sequence joins TRBV7-3 to TRBJ2-5, with 7 bases aligning to TRBD2. The clonotype originates from a boy between 10 and 17 years old in good health and CMV-seronegative. For the CDR3, the sequence is CASSFAGEETQYF. The bases read TGTGCCAGCAGCTTCGCGGGGGAAGAGACCCAGTACTTC.